This T cell receptor beta chain was recovered during a study of blood T cell repertoires in COVID-19 (dated by TCRdb to 2019 to 2021). Describing the broader study: Samples covering the acute and convalescent phases of COVID-19 were provided by collaborators in the United States, Italy and Spain. The prospective study material was composed of cDNA or gDNA derived from T cells, B-cell-depleted T cells, or PBMCs. Subjects who had been exposed to COVID-19, were actively infected with it, or had recovered from it provided the deeply sampled blood TCRbeta repertoires that made up the dataset. A freely available public database, intended as a resource for researchers studying the immune response to SARS-CoV-2, is where the repertoires were released. Samples were obtained from the ongoing ImmuneRACE study (first 160 participants) and from some 1,200 subjects provided by 6 global collaborators. The sample metadata nearly always contained a de-identified subject ID, COVID-19 status, age in years and sex. Where HLA class I and class II types were available, the types were taken from metadata supplied by the sample provider, not from assay-based typing. The study at large found these results: How much clinical and demographic metadata was included differed by source and by participant, and the metadata was provided uncurated.

Worth noting for this clone: Its antigen target is currently unknown. The sample holds no much larger clone one base away, and base qualities are not on file.

The collaborating institutions used their own protocols to collect whole blood in K2EDTA tubes. For TCRbeta analysis, collaborators shipped samples as frozen whole blood, isolated PBMCs, or DNA extracted from either of those sample types. Trimming takes 6 bases from V and 9 bases from J, and the germline ends sit 20 bases apart. CDR1 SEHNR and CDR2 FQNEAQ are derived from the germline V gene (reference sequence). Including cysteine and phenylalanine, the CDR3 has 14 amino acids. Only the CDR3 part of the read is kept: 42 bases, read in frame from the first base. The immunoSEQ Assay, a bias-controlled multiplex PCR, was used to amplify TCRbeta CDR3 regions from genomic DNA. As for the original processing: The number of nucleated cells in each sample was estimated from the amplification of reference gene primers within the assay. To quantify the absolute abundance of each unique TCRbeta CDR3 rearrangement, sequence reads were collapsed and filtered. Productive Simpson clonality was computed per sample as the square root of Simpson's diversity index over productive rearrangements. In TCRdb, the immuneACCESS table is reduced to in-frame sequences with V and J assigned. These tables do not hold every clone; where another copy was compared, an unresolved V gene accounts for under half, and the others remain unexplained. V and J calls and clone size are given by that table; D and trimming were obtained from the DNA. This sample is represented by some 170,000 clones; about 85% of them were singletons. Approximately 0.99% of the sample belongs to the ten largest clones.

This chain is built from TRBV7-9 and TRBJ1-1; possibly the D gene is TRBD1, per 5 matching bases. The receptor was isolated from a middle-aged man with acute or convalescent COVID-19. Sample: peripheral blood. For the CDR3, the sequence is CASRRWDLGEKAFF. The DNA sequence is as follows: TGTGCCAGCAGGAGATGGGACTTAGGGGAGAAAGCTTTCTTT.